These 2 T cell receptor beta chains came from one sample sequenced in a study of cytomegalovirus exposure and HLA in healthy donors. With 60 Vbeta and 13 Jbeta primers, the PCR was carried out. Sequencing was performed with immunoSEQ multiplex PCR; in TCRdb, only in-frame clones are kept and a portion is missing. The sample lists approximately 140,000 clones, around 72% occurring once. The sample taken for sequencing was PBMCs. The receptors were sampled from a human donor in good health.

V and J are TRBV4-1 and TRBJ2-1, with 9 bases aligning to TRBD2. CDR3 length: 16 residues. Losses at the gene ends were 0 bases for V and 5 bases for J; bases not matched to a gene: 5. Germline lookup yields CDR1 MGHRA and CDR2 YSYEKL. This CDR3 is CASSQDGGGANNEQFF. The CDR3 DNA reads TGCGCCAGCAGCCAAGATGGCGGGGGGGCGAACAATGAGCAGTTCTTC.

This clone was observed a handful of times. This specimen includes other DNA sequences encoding the same CDR3. The chain uses TRBV6-1 and TRBJ2-7; 8 bases agree with TRBD1. Trimming took 4 bases from V and 3 from J; bases not matched to a gene: 2. The CDR3 length is 13 residues. Germline-derived CDR1 and CDR2 are MNHNS and SASEGT. CDR3 amino acids: CASSVDRGYEQYF. Here the CDR3 DNA reads TGTGCCAGCAGTGTTGACAGGGGCTACGAGCAGTACTTC.